The 13 T cell receptor beta chains presented below share a single source sample, sequenced in a study of shared clonotypes between healthy human individuals. Measured with immunoSEQ multiplex PCR; TCRdb has only the in-frame clones, and not every one. The profile shows 2.3 million or so clones, over 85% of them singletons. Sample: naive CD4+ T cells from PBMCs. Subset reported: CD45RA+ positively selected. The receptors stem from a man aged 18 to 30 in good health. Some clones in this sample may be carry-over from other donors' samples.

The rearrangement joins TRBV7-9 to TRBJ2-7; D is perhaps TRBD1 (5 bases). Germline CDR1 and CDR2: SEHNR and FQNEAQ (reference sequence). V lost 1 base and J lost 0, with 13 bases in between. The CDR3 has 16 amino acids. CDR3 amino acids: CASSLDATARSYEQYF. CDR3 in DNA: TGTGCCAGCAGCTTAGACGCGACAGCACGCTCCTACGAGCAGTACTTC.

This clone was observed once. J is TRBJ1-1 and V is TRBV6-1; 7 bases map to TRBD1. The CDR3 totals 10 residues. V lost 4 bases, J lost 11 bases, and 1 base stayed unmatched. Germline CDR1 and CDR2: MNHNS and SASEGT. The DNA of the CDR3 is TGTGCCAGCAGTGGACAGGGTGCTTTCTTT. This translates into CASSGQGAFF.

This clone showed up just a few times. The V and J genes are TRBV9 and TRBJ2-1; maybe TRBD1 (5 bases). The V end lost 1 base, the J end lost 7 bases, and 12 bases lay between the germline ends. This CDR3 spans 14 amino acids. Germline V gene data show CDR1 as SGDLS and CDR2 as YYNGEE. This CDR3 is CASSVQGPSNEQFF. As DNA, the CDR3 is TGTGCCAGCAGCGTACAGGGTCCGTCGAATGAGCAGTTCTTC.

This sequence joins TRBV9 and TRBJ1-4, with a tentative D call TRBD1 (5 bases). With 0 bases removed from V and 3 bases from J, the gap between germline ends came to 12 bases. Germline V gene data show CDR1 as SGDLS and CDR2 as YYNGEE. The CDR3 sequence is 16 residues long. CDR3 nucleotide sequence: TGTGCCAGCAGCGTAGGGGGGTCTACCTCTAATGAAAAACTGTTTTTT. This sequence encodes CASSVGGSTSNEKLFF.

The rearrangement uses TRBV28 and TRBJ2-7, with D unresolved. In germline, CDR1 is MDHEN, CDR2 SYDVKM. This CDR3 is 13 amino acids long. The V gene lost 4 bases and the J gene lost 2 bases, with 9 bases spanning the gap. The CDR3 reads CASSYGGAYEQYF. The CDR3 coding sequence is TGTGCCAGCAGTTATGGCGGTGCCTACGAGCAGTACTTC.

V is TRBV28 and J is TRBJ1-5; weak D call: TRBD1 (5 bases). The CDR3 has 15 amino acids. Germline-derived CDR1 and CDR2 are MDHEN and SYDVKM. Between the trimmed V and J ends, which lost 5 bases and 5 bases, there was a span of 16 bases. DNA for the CDR3: TGTGCCAGCAGTCCAGGGAGGCGGACCGATCAGCCCCAGCATTTT. This encodes CASSPGRRTDQPQHF. The variable domain in full, completed from reference TRBV28 and TRBJ1-5, reads DVKVTQSSRYLVKRTGEKVFLECVQDMDHENMFWYRQDPGLGLRLIYFSYDVKMKEKGDIPEGYSVSREKKERFSLILESASTNQTSMYLCASSPGRRTDQPQHFGDGTRLSIL.

This chain uses TRBV5-6 with TRBJ1-5, with no clear D. There are 14 residues in the CDR3. V lost 4 bases, J lost 7 bases, and 15 bases lay in between. The V gene's germline CDR1 is SGHDT and CDR2 YYEEEE. The CDR3, as DNA: TGTGCCAGCAGCCCGGGGAGGGAGCGGCAGCCCCAGCATTTT. This sequence encodes CASSPGRERQPQHF.

The chain carries TRBV4-1 and TRBJ2-7, with 12 bases aligning to TRBD2. The CDR3 runs 18 residues. V was clipped by 0 bases and J by 2 bases; unmatched bases: 8. Germline lookup yields CDR1 MGHRA and CDR2 YSYEKL. The CDR3 nucleotides read TGCGCCAGCAGCCAAGATCCCCCCCGACTAGCGGGAGCCTACGAGCAGTACTTC. This encodes CASSQDPPRLAGAYEQYF.

The chain has TRBV11-2 and TRBJ2-2; no clear D gene. Per the germline V gene, CDR1 is SGHAT and CDR2 is FQNNGV. The V and J ends lost 5 bases and 0 bases respectively, with 13 bases between them. CDR3 length: 16 amino acids. The CDR3 sequence is CASSPIVGPNTGELFF. CDR3 bases: TGTGCCAGCAGCCCCATCGTCGGGCCGAACACCGGGGAGCTGTTTTTT.

This chain uses TRBV29-1 with TRBJ2-1; D is ambiguous. The CDR3 has 12 amino acids. CDR1 SQVTM and CDR2 ANQGSEA come from the germline V gene. Between the trimmed V and J ends, which lost 6 bases and 6 bases, there was a span of 12 bases. The CDR3 DNA reads as TGCAGCGTCAGAACTACGGTCAATGAGCAGTTCTTC. Protein sequence: CSVRTTVNEQFF.

The chain couples TRBV7-6 to TRBJ1-5; no reliable D call. V lost 1 base and J lost 4, with 11 bases in between. Germline V gene data show CDR1 as SGHVS and CDR2 as FNYEAQ. The CDR3 has 15 amino acids. The CDR3 region is CASSLVYGVNQPQHF. The CDR3 DNA reads TGTGCCAGCAGCTTAGTCTACGGGGTAAATCAGCCCCAGCATTTT.

This rearrangement joins TRBV30 to TRBJ1-5, with D unclear. CDR1 and CDR2 (germline): GTSNPN, SVGIG (reference sequence). V lost 5 bases, J lost 2 bases, and 10 bases lay in between. The CDR3 consists of 13 residues. CDR3 amino acids: CAWAVKGNQPQHF. CDR3 DNA: TGTGCCTGGGCGGTAAAGGGCAATCAGCCCCAGCATTTT.

The chain links TRBV30 to TRBJ1-1; 7 nucleotides align to TRBD1. J gave up 5 bases and V 8 bases, and 11 bases lay outside the gene matches. Germline CDR1 and CDR2: GTSNPN and SVGIG (reference sequence). The CDR3 is 13 amino acids. CDR3 in DNA: TGTGCCCTGATCCCAGGGGGGTTGACTGAAGCTTTCTTT. Its protein product is CALIPGGLTEAFF.